This T cell receptor beta chain was observed in a study of beta chain features in type 1 diabetes. Notes on the study in general: Type 1 diabetes patients showed a moderate but significant shortening of TCRB CDR3s in all four CD4+ subsets.

The investigators reverse transcribed all of the isolated RNA, so they sequenced expressed TCRB transcripts. Profiling relied on immunoSEQ multiplex PCR, and the TCRdb table lists in-frame clones only, not all of them. The sample lists 300,000 to 400,000 clones; roughly 11% were seen once. Stem cell-like memory, regulatory, central memory and naive CD4+ cells were sorted via CD45RO/CCR7/CD25/CD127/CD95/CD27. This clone was seen a handful of times. Its target is not known. The CDR3 is 14 residues long. Per the germline V gene, CDR1 is LNHDA and CDR2 is SQIVND (reference sequence). The V segment lost 3 bases and the J segment 8 bases; nucleotides outside the gene matches: 5.

Sequencing was performed on naive CD4+ T cells from blood. The rearrangement uses TRBV19 and TRBJ2-1; 9 positions match TRBD2. The receptor comes from a woman under 40 in good health. The CDR3: CASSILAGPYEQFF. The CDR3 bases are TGTGCCAGTAGTATCCTAGCGGGACCCTATGAGCAGTTCTTC.